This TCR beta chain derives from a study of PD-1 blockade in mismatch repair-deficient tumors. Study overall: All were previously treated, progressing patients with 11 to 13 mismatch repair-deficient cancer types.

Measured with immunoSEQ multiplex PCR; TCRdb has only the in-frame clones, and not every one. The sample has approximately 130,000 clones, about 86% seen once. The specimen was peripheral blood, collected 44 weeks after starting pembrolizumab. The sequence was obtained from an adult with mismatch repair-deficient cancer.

CDR3 bases: TGCGCCAGCAGTCCGCAAGGGAGCCGGGTCTACGAGCAGTACTTC. As protein: CASSPQGSRVYEQYF. This chain joins TRBV4-1 and TRBJ2-7; D is possibly TRBD2 (5 bases). Trimming pared 6 bases from V and 3 bases from J, leaving 18 bases between. Germline V gene lookup returns CDR1 MGHRA and CDR2 YSYEKL. The CDR3 totals 15 residues.